One sample yielded the 14 T cell receptor beta chains listed below, sequenced in a study of cytomegalovirus exposure and HLA in healthy donors. Researchers ran the PCR with 60 Vbeta and 13 Jbeta primers. The table came from immunoSEQ multiplex PCR; TCRdb's copy has only in-frame clones and leaves some out. This table has roughly 150,000 clones, 75% to 85% appearing once. Sequenced material: PBMCs. Receptors were obtained from a woman aged 40 to 55 in good health and CMV-seropositive.

This clone has just one count. The chain couples TRBV27 to TRBJ2-6, with D hard to call. Trimming pared 6 bases from V and 0 bases from J, leaving 6 bases between. CDR3 length equals 14 residues. Germline-derived CDR1 and CDR2 are MNHEY and SMNVEV (reference sequence). In nucleotides, the CDR3 is TGTGCCAGCAGCTCTCGCTCTGGGGCCAACGTCCTGACTTTC. Amino acids: CASSSRSGANVLTF.

This clone was observed a few times. This chain joins TRBV2 and TRBJ1-1; D gene unclear. The V end lost 7 bases, the J end lost 2 bases, and 11 bases lay between the germline ends. CDR3 length equals 13 residues. CDR1 is SNHLY and CDR2 is FYNNEI in the germline V gene. This chain's CDR3 is CASTELVNTEAFF. As DNA, the CDR3 is TGTGCCAGCACCGAACTGGTTAACACTGAAGCTTTCTTT.

The chain employs TRBV30 and TRBJ2-1; 10 bases line up with TRBD2. The length of the CDR3 is 15 residues. Unmatched junction bases numbered 1, after V lost 1 base and J lost 1 base. Germline V CDR1 and CDR2: GTSNPN, SVGIG (reference sequence). The CDR3 DNA is TGTGCCTGGAGTGCGGGACTAGCGTCCTACAATGAGCAGTTCTTC. This translates into CAWSAGLASYNEQFF.

CDR3 in amino acids: CSVSQGDNSPLHF. As DNA, the CDR3 is TGCAGCGTTTCACAGGGGGATAATTCACCCCTCCACTTT. The rearrangement joins TRBV29-1 to TRBJ1-6; TRBD1 agrees at 8 bases. The trim removed 5 bases at V and 5 bases at J, leaving 2 bases unmatched. Per germline, CDR1 SQVTM and CDR2 ANQGSEA. The CDR3 is made up of 13 amino acids.

V is TRBV7-2 and J is TRBJ2-2; D remains ambiguous. CDR3 length: 14 amino acids. V lost 3 bases and J lost 0, with 5 bases in between. The germline CDR1 and CDR2 sequences are SGHTA and FQGNSA. CDR3: CASSFTSNTGELFF. The CDR3 DNA follows: TGTGCCAGCAGCTTTACATCGAACACCGGGGAGCTGTTTTTT. Looking up the rest from reference TRBV7-2 and TRBJ2-2 gives the full variable domain: GAGVSQSPSNKVTEKGKDVELRCDPISGHTALYWYRQSLGQGLEFLIYFQGNSAPDKSGLPSDRFSAERTGGSVSTLTIQRTQQEDSAVYLCASSFTSNTGELFFGEGSRLTVL.

This sequence joins TRBV5-4 and TRBJ2-6; the D is unclear. Per germline, CDR1 SGHNT and CDR2 YYREEE (reference sequence). V was cut by 4 bases and J by 1 base, with 15 bases left in between. The CDR3 runs 17 residues. CDR3 nucleotide sequence: TGTGCCAGCAGCCGACCCGCTTTCGGGTCTGGGGCCAACGTCCTGACTTTC. Its protein product is CASSRPAFGSGANVLTF.

The V and J genes are TRBV18 and TRBJ1-1; 7 nucleotides align to TRBD1. This CDR3 has 14 amino acids. With V trimmed by 5 bases and J by 5 bases, 8 bases remained unmatched. Germline V lookup: CDR1 KGHSH, CDR2 LQKENI. Here the CDR3 reads CASSIRQGQTEAFF. As DNA, the CDR3 is TGTGCCAGCTCAATCCGACAGGGCCAAACTGAAGCTTTCTTT.

This rearrangement joins TRBV28 to TRBJ2-7; D remains unclear. This CDR3 is built from 12 residues. V was trimmed by 6 bases and J by 6 bases, leaving 12 bases between them. From germline, CDR1 is MDHEN and CDR2 SYDVKM. The CDR3 sequence: CASSRISGEQYF. CDR3 sequence (DNA): TGTGCCAGCAGCCGAATCTCGGGCGAGCAGTACTTC.

In this sample, this clone turned up once. Other nucleotide sequences in the sample specify the same CDR3. The gene calls are TRBV5-1 and TRBJ2-7; TRBD2 is a possible D gene (7 bases). The V and J ends lost 2 bases and 4 bases respectively, with 10 bases between them. The germline CDR1 and CDR2 sequences are SGHRS and YFSETQ. CDR3 length: 13 amino acids. The CDR3 sequence: CASSLGGGYEQYF. Here the CDR3 DNA reads TGCGCCAGCAGCTTAGGGGGAGGGTACGAGCAGTACTTC.

Points on this clone: A junction end diverges from the germline sequence, so it may reflect a read error. V gene TRBV7-9 combines with J gene TRBJ2-7; D may be TRBD2 (6 bases). The CDR3 has 12 amino acids. Germline lookup yields CDR1 SEHNR and CDR2 FQNEAQ (reference sequence). CDR3 coding DNA: TGTGCCAGCACCTTACTAGCAGACGAGCAGTACTTC. Translation: CASTLLADEQYF.

This clone was seen only a few times. This chain uses TRBV18 with TRBJ2-3; D gene unclear. The CDR3 has 19 residues. Germline values: CDR1 KGHSH, CDR2 LQKENI. Trimming took 0 bases from V and 3 from J, leaving 22 bases between them. CDR3 in amino acids: CASSPPKGINPTLTDTQYF. The CDR3 DNA is TGTGCCAGCTCACCACCGAAAGGCATCAATCCGACTTTGACAGATACGCAGTATTTT.

The chain combines TRBV18 with TRBJ1-5, with 8 bases matching TRBD1. In germline, CDR1 is KGHSH, CDR2 LQKENI. Germline trimming cut 5 bases from V and 5 bases from J; bases unmatched to any gene: 17. CDR3 length equals 18 residues. The CDR3 DNA reads TGTGCCAGCTCAGCTAAACCTACAGGGGGTGGTCAGGATCAGCCCCAGCATTTT. Translated, it gives CASSAKPTGGGQDQPQHF. Complete variable domain (other parts from reference TRBV18 and TRBJ1-5): NAGVMQNPRHLVRRRGQEARLRCSPMKGHSHVYWYRQLPEEGLKFMVYLQKENIIDESGMPKERFSAEFPKEGPSILRIQQVVRGDSAAYFCASSAKPTGGGQDQPQHFGDGTRLSIL.

The chain joins TRBV6-5 to TRBJ1-1; D unresolved. Germline CDR1 is MNHEY and CDR2 is SVGAGI. CDR3 length: 12 amino acids. Trimming removed 7 bases from V and 5 bases from J, with 11 bases in between. In nucleotides, the CDR3 is TGTGCCAGCAAGAGGGTAGGGACTGAAGCTTTCTTT. Its translation: CASKRVGTEAFF.

V is TRBV6-6 and J is TRBJ2-1; TRBD2 agrees at 8 bases. Germline V gene sequence: CDR1 MNHNY, CDR2 SVGAGI (reference sequence). J was trimmed by 6 bases and V by 6 bases; bases with no gene match: 7. The CDR3 is 14 amino acids. The DNA for the CDR3 is TGTGCCAGCAGCCAACCGGGACTAGGCAATGAGCAGTTCTTC. As protein: CASSQPGLGNEQFF.